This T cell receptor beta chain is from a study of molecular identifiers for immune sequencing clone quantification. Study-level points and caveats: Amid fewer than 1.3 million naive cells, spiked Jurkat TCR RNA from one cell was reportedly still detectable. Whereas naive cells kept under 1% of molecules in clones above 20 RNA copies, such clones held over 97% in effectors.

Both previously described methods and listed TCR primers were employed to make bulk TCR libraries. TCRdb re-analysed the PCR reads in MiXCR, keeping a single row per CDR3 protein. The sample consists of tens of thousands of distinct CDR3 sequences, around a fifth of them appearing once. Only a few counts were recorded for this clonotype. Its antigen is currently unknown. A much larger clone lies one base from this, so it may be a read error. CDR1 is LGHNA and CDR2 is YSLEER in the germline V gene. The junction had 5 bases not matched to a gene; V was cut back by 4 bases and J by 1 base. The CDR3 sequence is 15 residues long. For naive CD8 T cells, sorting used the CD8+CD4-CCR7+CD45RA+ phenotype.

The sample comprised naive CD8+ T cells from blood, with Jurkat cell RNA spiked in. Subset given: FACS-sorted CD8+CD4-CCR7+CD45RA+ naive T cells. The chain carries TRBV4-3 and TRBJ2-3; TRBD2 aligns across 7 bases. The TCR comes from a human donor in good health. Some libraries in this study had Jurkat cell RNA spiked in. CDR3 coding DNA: TGCGCCAGCAGCCGAGACACTAGCGGCACAGATACGCAGTATTTT. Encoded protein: CASSRDTSGTDTQYF.